This T cell receptor (beta chain) was captured by sequencing in a study of human thymus T cells. Findings of the study overall: Related work found strong thymic repertoire overlap between unrelated individuals. Repertoires sampled from thymus and blood appeared biased in V and J gene usage.

Worth noting for this clone: Its antigen remains unknown.

This CDR3 comprises 9 residues. The V gene's germline CDR1 is MDHEN and CDR2 SYDVKM. The V and J ends lost 6 bases and 5 bases respectively, with 2 bases between them. Obtained as resections during corrective heart surgery, the thymus tissue was then studied. The donor group consisted of healthy Finnish infants who were having corrective surgery for congenital heart defects. Libraries were prepared by immunoSEQ multiplex PCR; TCRdb keeps only in-frame clonotypes and omits some of them. This table holds roughly 120,000 clones, about 93% found once. Sequencing was done on a sample of thymus tissue. The rearrangement uses TRBV28 and TRBJ2-7; D is unclear. The clonotype was recovered from a boy under three years old with a congenital heart defect but otherwise immunologically healthy. DNA of the CDR3: TGTGCCAGCAGCGACGAGCAGTACTTC. Encoded protein: CASSDEQYF.